This passage covers 29 T cell receptor beta chains from one sample sequenced in a study of read filtering for tumor transcriptome and immune sequencing. Molecular barcoded adaptors covering alpha/delta and beta/gamma chains were used on approximately 400 ng RNA. TCRdb ran MiXCR on the reads and lists one entry per CDR3 protein. In the table there are some 120,000 distinct CDR3 sequences, 10% to 15% of which are singletons. The specimen sequenced was a population of CD138-negative cells sorted from bone marrow. These receptors were collected from a donor over 35 with multiple myeloma.

This clonotype showed up just a few times. A much larger clone is a single base away; this may be a read error. The V call is TRBV3-1, the J call TRBJ2-1; 7 nucleotides agree with TRBD1. Germline-derived CDR1 and CDR2 are LGHDT and YNNKEL (reference sequence). The CDR3 has 14 residues. DNA of the CDR3: TGTGCCAGCAGCTCAACAGGGGCGTACAATGGGCAGTTCTTC. Translated: CASSSTGAYNGQFF.

About this clonotype itself: A much larger clone is a single base away; this may be a read error. The chain couples TRBV11-1 to TRBJ2-2; D call uncertain. The CDR3 has 14 amino acids. CDR1 and CDR2 (germline): SGHAT, FQDESV (reference sequence). Here the CDR3 reads CAGSLTGISGELFF. CDR3 nucleotide sequence: TGTGCCGGCAGCTTAACGGGTATCTCCGGGGAGCTGTTTTTT. The complete variable domain, with remaining parts taken from reference TRBV11-1 and TRBJ2-2, reads EAEVAQSPRYKITEKSQAVAFWCDPISGHATLYWYRQILGQGPELLVQFQDESVVDDSQLPKDRFSAERLKGVDSTLKIQPAELGDSAMYLCAGSLTGISGELFFGEGSRLTVL.

This clonotype was detected ten times or more. The gene calls are TRBV12-3 or TRBV12-4 and TRBJ2-3; 12 nucleotides match TRBD2. V lost 6 bases to trimming and J lost 4 bases; unmatched junction nucleotides: 2. The CDR3 has 14 amino acids. The CDR3 loop is CASSSSGRADTQYF. CDR3 nucleotides: TGTGCCAGCAGCTCTAGCGGGAGGGCAGATACGCAGTATTTT.

This clonotype has ten or more counts. The rearrangement joins TRBV29-1 to TRBJ2-5; possibly TRBD2 for D (7 bases). V was cut by 4 bases and J by 4 bases, with 13 bases left in between. The CDR3 loop spans 13 amino acids. CDR1 is SQVTM, CDR2 ANQGSEA, per germline. CDR3 coding DNA: TGCAGCGTTGGGGGGGGCGGAGGAGAGACCCAGTACTTC. As protein: CSVGGGGGETQYF.

This clonotype was seen at least ten times. The chain uses TRBV20-1 and TRBJ1-2, with D perhaps matching TRBD1 (5 bases). Per the germline V gene, CDR1 is DFQATT and CDR2 is SNEGSKA (reference sequence). V lost 3 bases to trimming and J lost 7 bases, with 15 bases between them. The CDR3 has 13 residues. The CDR3 is CSASFAGDSGYTF. The DNA of the CDR3 is TGCAGTGCTAGCTTTGCGGGGGACTCTGGCTACACCTTC.

This clonotype occurred many times. The rearrangement links TRBV5-1 to TRBJ1-1; D is perhaps TRBD1 (5 bases). CDR1 is SGHRS and CDR2 is YFSETQ in the germline V gene. The CDR3 is made up of 15 amino acids. V lost 4 bases and J 1 base, leaving 14 bases between the germline ends. CDR3 loop: CASSPQADRNTEAFF. The CDR3 nucleotides read TGCGCCAGCAGCCCGCAGGCCGACAGGAACACTGAAGCTTTCTTT.

Details on this clonotype: A much larger clonotype is one base distant, so this may be a read error. The gene calls are TRBV12-3 or TRBV12-4 and TRBJ1-2; D gene ambiguous. This CDR3 spans 11 amino acids. The CDR3 bases are TGTGCCTGCAGTTTGGGCGCTGGCTACACCTTC. Translated: CACSLGAGYTF.

Remarks on this clonotype: Given a much more abundant clone one base away, this may be a read error. The chain combines TRBV30 with TRBJ2-1; 8 bases are shared with TRBD2. Germline CDR1 and CDR2: GTSNPN and SVGIG (reference sequence). This CDR3 has 16 residues. The trim removed 0 bases at V and 9 bases at J, leaving 13 bases unmatched. CDR3 bases: TGTGCCTGGAGTGTACGACCGGGAGGGCCGGGGAGTGAGCAGTTCTTC. It yields the protein CAWSVRPGGPGSEQFF.

Ten or more counts support this clonotype. V is TRBV29-1 and J is TRBJ2-2, with a possible D match to TRBD1 (6 bases). The V end lost 3 bases, the J end lost 0 bases, and 8 bases lay between the germline ends. Germline CDR1 and CDR2: SQVTM and ANQGSEA. The CDR3 runs 14 residues. CDR3 bases: TGCAGCGTTGAGCACAGGGCGAACACCGGGGAGCTGTTTTTT. This sequence encodes CSVEHRANTGELFF.

As concerns this clonotype: A much larger clone sits a single nucleotide away, making a read error possible. This chain links TRBV12-3 or TRBV12-4 with TRBJ2-5; possibly TRBD1 or TRBD2 for D (5 bases each). CDR3 length equals 15 residues. As DNA, the CDR3 is TGTGCCAGCAGTTTACGGGGCGGGCGCCGAGAGGCCCAGTACTTC. The encoded protein is CASSLRGGRREAQYF.

This clonotype came up many times. The chain has TRBV7-9 and TRBJ1-1; possible D gene TRBD1, 5 bases. The V and J ends lost 2 bases and 2 bases respectively, with 9 bases between them. From germline, CDR1 is SEHNR and CDR2 FQNEAQ (reference sequence). The CDR3 extends over 14 amino acids. Here the CDR3 DNA reads TGTGCCAGCAGCTTATCAGGGCGCAACACTGAAGCTTTCTTT. Translating gives CASSLSGRNTEAFF.

This clonotype showed up many times. V and J are TRBV20-1 and TRBJ2-1; 9 bases fit TRBD2. Germline trimming cut 5 bases from V and 10 bases from J; bases unmatched to any gene: 15. Germline V lookup: CDR1 DFQATT, CDR2 SNEGSKA (reference sequence). This CDR3 region has 15 residues. CDR3 sequence: CSALDSGGPVKEQFF. The DNA of the CDR3 is TGCAGTGCTCTAGATAGCGGGGGACCCGTCAAGGAGCAGTTCTTC.

There are many counts of this clonotype. V is TRBV7-3 and J is TRBJ2-1; D is possibly TRBD1 (6 bases). Germline loops: CDR1 SGHTA, CDR2 FQGTGA. The CDR3 runs to 13 residues. V was shortened by 5 bases and J by 8 bases, with 13 bases between the two germline ends. CDR3 nucleotide sequence: TGTGCCAGCAGCCCCCACAGGGATCATGAGCAGTTCTTC. Protein product: CASSPHRDHEQFF.

This clonotype was detected many times. V usage is TRBV29-1 and J usage is TRBJ2-3; 7 nucleotides match TRBD1. CDR1 SQVTM and CDR2 ANQGSEA come from the germline V gene. V dropped 7 bases and J dropped 6; count of bases not matched to a gene: 16. CDR3 length equals 15 residues. CDR3 sequence: CSADDRDSNMDTQYF. CDR3 bases: TGCAGCGCCGATGACCGGGACAGTAATATGGATACGCAGTATTTT.

This clonotype has only a few counts. This rearrangement joins TRBV4-2 to TRBJ1-4; 8 nucleotides align to TRBD1. CDR1 is LGHNA and CDR2 is YNFKEQ in the germline V gene. The CDR3 has 16 residues. Trimming at V came to 4 bases and at J to 7 bases, leaving 11 bases not matched to a gene. CDR3 residues: CASSPRPGQESEKLFF. CDR3 DNA sequence: TGTGCCAGCAGCCCCCGTCCGGGACAGGAGAGTGAAAAACTGTTTTTT.

This clonotype appeared many times. The rearrangement uses TRBV6-1 and TRBJ2-3, with D possibly TRBD2 on 6 matching bases. With 0 bases removed from V and 5 bases from J, the gap between germline ends came to 6 bases. This CDR3 spans 13 amino acids. Germline CDR1 and CDR2: MNHNS and SASEGT. The CDR3 protein is CASSEARGDTQYF. CDR3 sequence (DNA): TGTGCCAGCAGTGAAGCGCGGGGAGATACGCAGTATTTT.

This clonotype was seen repeatedly, ten times or more. The CDR3 loop reads CASRRSGLKGNEQFF. For the CDR3, the DNA is TGTGCCAGCAGAAGATCTGGACTGAAGGGCAATGAGCAGTTCTTC. This chain joins TRBV12-3 or TRBV12-4 and TRBJ2-1; tentative D call: TRBD2 (5 bases). The CDR3 totals 15 residues. V was shortened by 6 bases and J by 6 bases, with 18 bases between the two germline ends.

The table lists this clonotype with many counts. This sequence joins TRBV6-5 and TRBJ2-3, with 9 bases matching TRBD2. The CDR3 is 15 amino acids. J lost 4 bases, V lost 0 bases, and 2 bases had no gene match. Germline V lookup: CDR1 MNHEY, CDR2 SVGAGI. The CDR3 nucleotides read TGTGCCAGCAGTTACTCGCGGGGGGGCCCAGATACGCAGTATTTT. Its translation is CASSYSRGGPDTQYF.

The sample holds many counts of this clonotype. As DNA, the CDR3 is TGCAGTGCTAGAGATCAGCTAGCGGGTCTATACGAGCAGTACTTC. It specifies CSARDQLAGLYEQYF. The chain uses TRBV20-1 and TRBJ2-7, with 8 bases aligning to TRBD2. With V trimmed by 0 bases and J by 4 bases, 8 bases remained unmatched. Looked up from germline, CDR1 is DFQATT and CDR2 is SNEGSKA (reference sequence). The length of the CDR3 is 15 residues.

The V call is TRBV3-1, the J call TRBJ2-2; tentative D call: TRBD2 (5 bases). CDR3 length equals 12 residues. Deletions cut 6 bases from V and 6 bases from J, with 8 bases between. Germline V gene lookup returns CDR1 LGHDT and CDR2 YNNKEL (reference sequence). Here the CDR3 reads CASRRGSGELFF. CDR3 DNA: TGTGCCAGCAGAAGAGGGTCCGGGGAGCTGTTTTTT.

This clonotype was found many times. The V call is TRBV4-1, the J call TRBJ1-2; 7 bases map to TRBD1. Germline loops: CDR1 MGHRA, CDR2 YSYEKL. V lost 0 bases to trimming and J lost 0 bases; unmatched junction nucleotides: 7. This CDR3 contains 17 residues. CDR3 protein: CASSQDRGSVANYGYTF. The DNA of the CDR3 is TGCGCCAGCAGCCAAGACAGGGGGTCAGTAGCTAACTATGGCTACACCTTC.

Notes on this clonotype: This could be a read error, since a much larger clone is one nucleotide away. The chain combines TRBV5-1 with TRBJ2-3; 13 nucleotides line up with TRBD2. This CDR3 spans 16 amino acids. Germline loops: CDR1 SGHRS, CDR2 YFSETQ. CDR3 DNA: TGCGCCAGCAGCCAAGGGACTAGCGGGAACACAGATGCGCAGTATTTT. As protein: CASSQGTSGNTDAQYF.

This clonotype was recorded many times. The rearrangement joins TRBV15 to TRBJ2-5; D is possibly TRBD1 (5 bases). With 4 bases removed from V and 4 bases from J, the gap between germline ends came to 13 bases. The CDR3 has 14 residues. In germline, CDR1 is LNHNV, CDR2 YYDKDF (reference sequence). The DNA of the CDR3 is TGTGCCACCAGCAATCTCAGGGTGGGAGAGACCCAGTACTTC. It yields the protein CATSNLRVGETQYF.

This clonotype was picked up many times. This chain joins TRBV10-2 and TRBJ1-5; no clear D gene. Germline V gene sequence: CDR1 WSHSY, CDR2 SAAADI. V dropped 6 bases and J dropped 4 bases, with 13 bases sitting between them. This CDR3 is built from 14 residues. The DNA of the CDR3 is TGCGCCAGCAGGGGAGGCGGAGAGAATCAGCCCCAGCATTTT. Protein product: CASRGGGENQPQHF.

Notes on this clonotype: This is likely a read error, given that the CDR3 carries no conserved phenylalanine or tryptophan at its end. No DNA is shown, since the ends of the CDR3 on it are uncertain; the CDR3 is the one TCRdb lists. This CDR3 reads CASSSRQGSYNEQFL. J is TRBJ2-1 and V is TRBV3-2; no DNA check was done on the table's D call, TRBD1. TRBV3-2 is designated a pseudogene. The length of the CDR3 is 15 amino acids, counting both ends.

This clonotype was observed many times. The chain has TRBV20-1 and TRBJ1-1, with TRBD1 as a possible D gene (5 bases). Between the trimmed V and J ends, which lost 1 base and 0 bases, there was a span of 9 bases. This CDR3 has 14 residues. Germline V lookup: CDR1 DFQATT, CDR2 SNEGSKA (reference sequence). CDR3 coding DNA: TGCAGTGCTAGAGCGGGGGGAATGAACACTGAAGCTTTCTTT. It specifies CSARAGGMNTEAFF.

Remarks on this clonotype: It may be a read error: a sequence one base away is much more abundant. The chain employs TRBV20-1 and TRBJ1-6; D perhaps matches TRBD1 (5 bases). The germline gives CDR1 DFQATT, CDR2 SNEGSKA (reference sequence). The length of the CDR3 is 12 residues. Trimming left V 4 bases short and J 11 bases short, with 12 bases between. This CDR3 reads CSATSGNAPLHF. CDR3 DNA sequence: TGCAGTGCTACCTCAGGGAATGCACCCCTCCACTTT.

The sample holds many counts of this clonotype. The chain joins TRBV4-1 to TRBJ2-1; no definite D call. Germline CDR1 is MGHRA and CDR2 is YSYEKL. CDR3 length: 13 residues. The V gene lost 4 bases and the J gene lost 5 bases, with 9 bases spanning the gap. The CDR3 region is CASSRTANNEQFF. DNA of the CDR3: TGCGCCAGCAGCCGGACGGCCAACAATGAGCAGTTCTTC.

The V and J genes are TRBV9 and TRBJ2-5; 9 bases align to TRBD2. Per germline, CDR1 SGDLS and CDR2 YYNGEE. The CDR3 spans 14 residues. The trim removed 6 bases at V and 3 bases at J, leaving 6 bases unmatched. DNA of the CDR3: TGTGCCAGCACTTTAGCGGGAGTGGAAGAGACCCAGTACTTC. This translates into CASTLAGVEETQYF.